This T cell receptor (beta chain) came from a study of shared clonotypes between healthy human individuals. Study results and caveats: The authors sampled blood alone, and tissue repertoires likely differ.

Naive CD8 cells lacked CD45RO and underwent positive selection for CCR7, leaving out terminally differentiated effector memory CD45RA+ cells. Nashville, Tennessee was home to all donors, who were Caucasian adults. The CDR3 contains 13 residues. The germline V gene encodes CDR1 MNHEY and CDR2 SMNVEV (reference sequence). Between the trimmed V and J ends, which lost 3 bases and 6 bases, there was a span of 10 bases. An approximately 220 ng quantity of DNA, tens of thousands of T cell genomes, went into the sorted-subset replicate PCRs. Measured with immunoSEQ multiplex PCR; TCRdb has only the in-frame clones, and not every one. The sample has hundreds of thousands of clones; 90% to 95% are singletons. On this clone: Its matching antigen is unknown.

The gene calls are TRBV27 and TRBJ2-3, with D uncertain. This clonotype originated in a man aged 25-45 years in good health. Sequenced input: naive CD8+ T cells sorted from blood. The CDR3 DNA reads as TGTGCCAGCAGTTTTCTTGGGGTTGATACGCAGTATTTT. This encodes CASSFLGVDTQYF.